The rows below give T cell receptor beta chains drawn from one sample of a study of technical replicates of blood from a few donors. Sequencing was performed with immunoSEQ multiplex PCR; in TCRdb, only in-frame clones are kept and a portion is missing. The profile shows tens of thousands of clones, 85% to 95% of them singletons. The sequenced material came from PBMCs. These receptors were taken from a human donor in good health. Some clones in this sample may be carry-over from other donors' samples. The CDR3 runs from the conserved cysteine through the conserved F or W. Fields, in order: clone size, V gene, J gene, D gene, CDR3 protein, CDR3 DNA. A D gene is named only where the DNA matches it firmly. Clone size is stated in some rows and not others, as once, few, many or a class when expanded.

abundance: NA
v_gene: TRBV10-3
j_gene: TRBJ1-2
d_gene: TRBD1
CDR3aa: CAISVVGQFSGYTF
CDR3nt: TGTGCCATCAGTGTTGTGGGACAGTTTTCTGGCTACACCTTC

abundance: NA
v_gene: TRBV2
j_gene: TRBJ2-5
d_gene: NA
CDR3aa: CASSVLRETQYF
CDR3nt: TGTGCCAGCAGTGTCCTCAGGGAAACCCAGTACTTC

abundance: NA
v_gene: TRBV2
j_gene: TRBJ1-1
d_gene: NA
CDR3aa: CASSSRAGTEAFF
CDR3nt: TGTGCCAGCAGTTCCAGGGCTGGCACTGAAGCTTTCTTT

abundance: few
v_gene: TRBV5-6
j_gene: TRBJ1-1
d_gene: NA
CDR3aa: CASSRRTERENTEAFF
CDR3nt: TGTGCCAGCAGCCGTAGAACGGAACGGGAGAACACTGAAGCTTTCTTT

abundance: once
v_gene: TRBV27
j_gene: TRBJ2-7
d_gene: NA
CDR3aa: CASSGKGVFNYEQYF
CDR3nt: TGTGCCAGCAGCGGCAAGGGGGTCTTTAACTACGAGCAGTACTTC

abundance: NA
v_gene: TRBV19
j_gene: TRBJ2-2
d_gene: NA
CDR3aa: CASSIRLVSGELFF
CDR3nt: TGTGCCAGTAGTATAAGACTAGTGTCCGGGGAGCTGTTTTTT

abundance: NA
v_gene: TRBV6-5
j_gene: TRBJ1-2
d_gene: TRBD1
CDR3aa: CASSYSRGQGYGYTF
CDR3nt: TGTGCCAGCAGTTACTCCAGGGGGCAGGGGTATGGCTACACCTTC

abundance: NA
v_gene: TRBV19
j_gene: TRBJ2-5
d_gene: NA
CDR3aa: CASSPGVAVFQETQYF
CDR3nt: TGTGCCAGTAGTCCCGGGGTAGCAGTGTTCCAAGAGACCCAGTACTTC

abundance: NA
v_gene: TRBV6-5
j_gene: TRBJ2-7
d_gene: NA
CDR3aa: CASSPRRQGPQYF
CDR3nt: TGTGCCAGCAGCCCCCGTCGGCAGGGGCCCCAGTACTTC

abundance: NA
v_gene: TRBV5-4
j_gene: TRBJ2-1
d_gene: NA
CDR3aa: CASSWRYYNEQFF
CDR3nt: TGTGCCAGCAGCTGGAGGTACTACAATGAGCAGTTCTTC

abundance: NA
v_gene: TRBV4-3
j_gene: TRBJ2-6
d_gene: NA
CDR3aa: CASSQSFSFGGANVLTF
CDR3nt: TGCGCCAGCAGCCAATCCTTCTCCTTCGGGGGGGCCAACGTCCTGACTTTC

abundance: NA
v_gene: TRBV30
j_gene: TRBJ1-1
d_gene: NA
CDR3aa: CAWSAGVSAEAFF
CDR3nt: TGTGCCTGGAGCGCAGGGGTTTCGGCTGAAGCTTTCTTT

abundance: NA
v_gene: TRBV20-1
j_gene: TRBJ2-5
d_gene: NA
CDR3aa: CSAALAETQYF
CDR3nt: TGCAGTGCCGCACTTGCGGAGACCCAGTACTTC

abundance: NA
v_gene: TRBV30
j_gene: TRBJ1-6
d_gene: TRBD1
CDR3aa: CAWSRDRGVSPLHF
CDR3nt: TGTGCCTGGAGCAGAGACAGGGGGGTTTCACCCCTCCACTTT

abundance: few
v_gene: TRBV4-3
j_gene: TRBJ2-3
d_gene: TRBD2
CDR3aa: CASSQDLAGGPDTQYF
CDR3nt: TGCGCCAGCAGCCAAGACCTAGCGGGGGGGCCAGATACGCAGTATTTT

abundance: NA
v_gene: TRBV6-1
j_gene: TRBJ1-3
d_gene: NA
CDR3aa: CASSEGVIAGNTIYF
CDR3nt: TGTGCCAGCAGTGAAGGTGTAATTGCTGGAAACACCATATATTTT

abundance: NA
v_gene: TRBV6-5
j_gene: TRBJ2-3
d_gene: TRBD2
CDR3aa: CASSRSGTSKDTQYF
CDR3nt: TGTGCCAGCAGTAGATCCGGGACTAGCAAAGATACGCAGTATTTT

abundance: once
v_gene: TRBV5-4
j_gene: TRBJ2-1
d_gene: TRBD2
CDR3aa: CASSGGLAGVEQFF
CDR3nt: TGTGCCAGCAGCGGGGGACTAGCGGGGGTTGAGCAGTTCTTC

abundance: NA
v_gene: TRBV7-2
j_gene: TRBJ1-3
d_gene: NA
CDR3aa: CASSLVAGASRNTIYF
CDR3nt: TGTGCCAGCAGCTTAGTGGCAGGGGCAAGTAGAAACACCATATATTTT

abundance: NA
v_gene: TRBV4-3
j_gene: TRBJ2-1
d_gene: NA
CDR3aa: CASSQDIAYNEQFF
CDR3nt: TGCGCCAGCAGCCAAGATATTGCCTACAATGAGCAGTTCTTC

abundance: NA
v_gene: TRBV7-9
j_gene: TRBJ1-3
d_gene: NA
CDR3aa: CASSQKVRVSGNTIYF
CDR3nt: TGTGCCAGCAGCCAAAAGGTCAGGGTCTCTGGAAACACCATATATTTT

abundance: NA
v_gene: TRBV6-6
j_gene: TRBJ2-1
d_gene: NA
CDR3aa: CASSWTISNEQFF
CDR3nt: TGTGCCAGCAGTTGGACTATCAGTAATGAGCAGTTCTTC

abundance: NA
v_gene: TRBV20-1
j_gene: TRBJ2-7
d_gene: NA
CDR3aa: CSAAKTYEQYF
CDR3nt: TGCAGTGCTGCGAAGACCTACGAGCAGTACTTC

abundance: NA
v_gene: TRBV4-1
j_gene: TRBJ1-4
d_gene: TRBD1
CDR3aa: CASSRSGQGNNEKLFF
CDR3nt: TGCGCCAGCAGCCGTTCGGGACAGGGTAACAATGAAAAACTGTTTTTT

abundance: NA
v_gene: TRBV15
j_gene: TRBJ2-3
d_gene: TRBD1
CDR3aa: CATEGGQGTDTQYF
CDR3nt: TGTGCCACCGAGGGGGGACAGGGAACAGATACGCAGTATTTT

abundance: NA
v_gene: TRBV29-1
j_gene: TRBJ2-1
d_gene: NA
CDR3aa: CSVGSYTSYNEQFF
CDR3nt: TGCAGCGTTGGCTCTTACACTAGCTACAATGAGCAGTTCTTC